This entry concerns a single T cell receptor (beta chain). This sample is part of a study of blood T cells in healthy people across ages. The V gene's germline CDR1 is SQVTM and CDR2 ANQGSEA. This CDR3 has 14 residues. With 7 bases clipped from V and 13 bases from J, the junction kept 16 bases outside the gene matches. Next came a second PCR, run for about 6 to 12 cycles, which used a sample-barcoded 5' primer along with a J-beta primer mix. A single record per CDR3 protein comes from TCRdb applying MiXCR to the 5' RACE reads. The repertoire holds 2 million or so distinct CDR3 sequences, with less than 50% as singletons.

This clonotype was obtained from a middle-aged woman in good health. Sample: blood. The chain recombines TRBV29-1 with TRBJ2-1; 10 bases are shared with TRBD2. The DNA for the CDR3 is TGCAGCGCCCCTACAGCGGGGGGGTTGGAGACCCAGTTCTTC. Translating it yields CSAPTAGGLETQFF.